This T cell receptor beta chain came from a study of a mutant IDH1 vaccine in newly diagnosed glioma. About the study: Eight vaccinations were given in weeks 1, 3, 5, 7, 11, 15, 19 and 23. Vaccines were first given 4-6 weeks after radiotherapy alone, or with temozolomide cycles. Treated individuals were approximately 60% male and 37.5% female, averaging roughly 43 years of age. Standard pretreatment was either radiotherapy, temozolomide, or, for most, radiochemotherapy with temozolomide.

With regard to this clone: The antigen is not known.

Profiled with immunoSEQ multiplex PCR; TCRdb holds only in-frame clones, not every one. The sample lists approximately 70,000 clones; over 75% were seen once. V lost 4 bases and J lost 7, with 13 bases in between. The CDR3 length is 13 residues. CDR1 is SGHTA and CDR2 is FQGNSA in the germline V gene. Documented time point: week 23, last vaccination. Vaccinated patients received 300 ug of mutant IDH1 20-mer peptide per dose, with topical imiquimod. This rearrangement joins TRBV7-2 to TRBJ1-1; D gene ambiguous. The source material was PBMCs, sampled from a glioma patient whose treatment included an IDH1 peptide vaccine. The source of this sequence is a man aged 18 to 35 with glioma. Here the CDR3 reads CASSSDLWGEAFF. CDR3 coding DNA: TGTGCCAGCAGCTCAGACCTATGGGGTGAAGCTTTCTTT.